The next 28 T cell receptor beta chains were all read from a single sample in a study of OX40 agonist ivuxolimab in advanced cancers. Library prep was done by the immunoSEQ multiplex PCR assay. TCRdb took over this immuneACCESS table, retaining in-frame rearrangements with V and J assigned. Such tables are incomplete; in checked studies, under half of the missing clones stem from an unresolved V gene, and the remainder is unexplained. This sample is represented by more than 60,000 clones; 87% of them were singletons. Roughly 5% of the sample comes from the top ten. The starting material was CD4+ or CD8+ T cells sorted from blood, obtained in a trial of the OX40 agonist ivuxolimab. These receptors all stem from an adult with an advanced solid tumor such as melanoma, head and neck, liver or kidney cancer.

Written as DNA, the CDR3 is TGTGCCAGCAGCTTGCGACTTTACACAGATACGCAGTATTTT. It translates to CASSLRLYTDTQYF. V is TRBV7-9 and J is TRBJ2-3; D call uncertain. The CDR3 extends over 14 amino acids. Trimming stripped 3 bases from V and 2 bases from J, with 9 bases between. Germline-derived CDR1 and CDR2 are SEHNR and FQNEAQ (reference sequence).

The rearrangement joins TRBV6-1 to TRBJ1-4; weak D call: TRBD1 (5 bases). Deletions cut 2 bases from V and 8 bases from J, with 6 bases between. This CDR3 contains 12 residues. The germline CDR1 and CDR2 sequences are MNHNS and SASEGT. The CDR3 region is CASSEHREKLFF. The CDR3 DNA reads TGTGCCAGCAGTGAACACAGGGAAAAACTGTTTTTT.

The rearrangement links TRBV7-2 to TRBJ2-7; D is unresolved. CDR1 and CDR2 from the germline V gene are SGHTA and FQGNSA. CDR3 length: 13 residues. V shed 1 base and J shed 0 bases, with 4 bases lying between them. The CDR3 here is CASSLETSYEQYF. For the CDR3, the DNA is TGTGCCAGCAGCTTAGAAACCTCCTACGAGCAGTACTTC.

This clone was counted between two and nine times. The V gene is TRBV2, the J gene TRBJ2-3; no reliable D call. Trimming took off 7 bases at V and 3 bases at J, with 8 bases between the two ends. The CDR3 has 12 amino acids. Germline CDR1 is SNHLY and CDR2 is FYNNEI. The CDR3 spells CASNYRTDTQYF. In nucleotides, the CDR3 is TGTGCCAGCAATTATAGGACAGATACGCAGTATTTT. Together with reference TRBV2 and TRBJ2-3, the CDR3 gives the full variable domain: EPEVTQTPSHQVTQMGQEVILRCVPISNHLYFYWYRQILGQKVEFLVSFYNNEISEKSEIFDDQFSVERPDGSNFTLKIRSTKLEDSAMYFCASNYRTDTQYFGPGTRLTVL.

The chain carries TRBV5-1 and TRBJ2-3; 7 nucleotides align to TRBD2. The V gene end was trimmed by 2 bases and the J gene end by 2 bases; junction bases not matched to a gene: 2. CDR1 is SGHRS, CDR2 YFSETQ, per germline. The length of the CDR3 is 14 residues. CDR3 in amino acids: CASSLKRDTDTQYF. The DNA of the CDR3 is TGCGCCAGCAGCTTAAAGCGGGACACAGATACGCAGTATTTT. Combining the CDR3 with reference TRBV5-1 and TRBJ2-3 gives the whole variable domain KAGVTQTPRYLIKTRGQQVTLSCSPISGHRSVSWYQQTPGQGLQFLFEYFSETQRNKGNFPGRFSGRQFSNSRSEMNVSTLELGDSALYLCASSLKRDTDTQYFGPGTRLTVL.

This chain links TRBV5-8 with TRBJ1-1; D is uncertain. This CDR3 is built from 17 residues. V dropped 1 base and J dropped 2 bases, with 18 bases sitting between them. Germline CDR1 SGHTS, CDR2 YDEGEE. This CDR3 reads CASSLSSGFRENTEAFF. The DNA for the CDR3 is TGTGCCAGCAGCTTGTCCTCCGGGTTTCGGGAAAACACTGAAGCTTTCTTT.

The chain joins TRBV18 to TRBJ1-4; TRBD1 matches at 7 bases. Germline assignment: CDR1 KGHSH and CDR2 LQKENI. The CDR3 length is 17 residues. V was clipped by 2 bases and J by 8 bases; unmatched bases: 14. The CDR3 nucleotides are TGTGCCAGCTCACCAAACAGTGGTGACAGGGTGGCGGAAAAACTGTTTTTT. Its protein product is CASSPNSGDRVAEKLFF. The full variable domain, its missing parts supplied by reference TRBV18 and TRBJ1-4, is NAGVMQNPRHLVRRRGQEARLRCSPMKGHSHVYWYRQLPEEGLKFMVYLQKENIIDESGMPKERFSAEFPKEGPSILRIQQVVRGDSAAYFCASSPNSGDRVAEKLFFGSGTQLSVL.

The rearrangement links TRBV7-2 to TRBJ1-6; 12 nucleotides match TRBD1. The CDR3 is 16 amino acids. V trimming: 5 bases; J trimming: 6 bases; junction bases outside the gene matches: 5. CDR1 and CDR2 from the germline V gene are SGHTA and FQGNSA. CDR3 sequence (DNA): TGTGCCAGCAGCCCGGGACAGGGGGCGAGTAATTCACCCCTCCACTTT. Its translation is CASSPGQGASNSPLHF.

The rearrangement links TRBV5-1 to TRBJ1-1; unclear D gene. Germline V CDR1 and CDR2: SGHRS, YFSETQ. This CDR3 comprises 14 residues. Trimming stripped 4 bases from V and 5 bases from J, with 15 bases between. CDR3: CASSPEGRKTEAFF. CDR3 DNA: TGCGCCAGCAGCCCAGAGGGCAGAAAGACTGAAGCTTTCTTT.

Here the CDR3 reads CSDRTGFDYGYTF. The CDR3 DNA sequence: TGCAGCGACCGGACAGGGTTTGACTATGGCTACACCTTC. V and J are TRBV29-1 and TRBJ1-2; TRBD1 matches 8 bases. The V and J ends lost 7 bases and 3 bases, in that order; junction bases with no gene match: 7. The CDR3 is 13 residues long. Germline CDR1 and CDR2: SQVTM and ANQGSEA.

The CDR3 DNA follows: TGCAGCGTTCCAGGGGGCGGGAGAATTGGGGATACGCAGTATTTT. It codes for CSVPGGGRIGDTQYF. The chain recombines TRBV29-1 with TRBJ2-3, with D perhaps TRBD1 (8 bases). Looked up from germline, CDR1 is SQVTM and CDR2 is ANQGSEA. Trimming removed 5 bases at V and 6 bases at J, with 21 bases between. The CDR3 covers 15 residues.

Only one count was recorded for this clone. This chain joins TRBV5-4 and TRBJ2-3, with a weak D call TRBD2 (5 bases). Trimming shortened V by 0 bases and J by 6 bases, and 11 bases separated the two germline ends. This CDR3 has 14 residues. Germline CDR1 reads SGHNT; CDR2 reads YYREEE (reference sequence). CDR3 residues: CASSLGLAVDTQYF. In DNA, the CDR3 is TGTGCCAGCAGCTTGGGGCTAGCCGTGGATACGCAGTATTTT. The full variable domain, completed using reference TRBV5-4 and TRBJ2-3, is ETGVTQSPTHLIKTRGQQVTLRCSSQSGHNTVSWYQQALGQGPQFIFQYYREEENGRGNFPPRFSGLQFPNYSSELNVNALELDDSALYLCASSLGLAVDTQYFGPGTRLTVL.

The genes are TRBV6-1 and TRBJ1-1; D gene ambiguous. Looked up from germline, CDR1 is MNHNS and CDR2 is SASEGT. The V end was cut by 4 bases, the J end by 7 bases, with 10 bases between. The CDR3 is 12 residues long. CDR3 protein: CASSGAKGEAFF. The CDR3 DNA follows: TGTGCCAGCAGTGGGGCGAAGGGTGAAGCTTTCTTT.

The chain has TRBV5-1 and TRBJ2-2; TRBD2 aligns across 10 bases. Germline V gene data show CDR1 as SGHRS and CDR2 as YFSETQ. The CDR3 totals 16 residues. J lost 6 bases, V lost 4 bases, and 9 bases had no gene match. CDR3 in amino acids: CASSPRVLAGAGELFF. The CDR3 DNA sequence: TGCGCCAGCAGCCCCCGTGTCCTAGCGGGAGCCGGGGAGCTGTTTTTT.

This chain links TRBV7-3 with TRBJ1-1; a possible D gene is TRBD1 (5 bases). The germline V gene has CDR1 SGHTA and CDR2 FQGTGA. With 5 bases removed from V and 5 bases from J, the gap between germline ends came to 21 bases. CDR3 size: 16 residues. This CDR3 reads CASSVGNQGVATEAFF. As DNA, the CDR3 is TGTGCCAGCAGCGTAGGCAACCAGGGTGTAGCGACTGAAGCTTTCTTT.

The V and J genes are TRBV11-2 and TRBJ2-3; 9 nucleotides line up with TRBD1. V gave up 5 bases and J gave up 2 bases; unmatched junction bases: 5. This CDR3 spans 15 amino acids. Germline loops: CDR1 SGHAT, CDR2 FQNNGV. DNA for the CDR3: TGTGCCAGCAGCGTCGACAGGGGGAACACAGATACGCAGTATTTT. Translated, it gives CASSVDRGNTDTQYF. Supplemented by reference TRBV11-2 and TRBJ2-3, the full variable domain reads EAGVAQSPRYKIIEKRQSVAFWCNPISGHATLYWYQQILGQGPKLLIQFQNNGVVDDSQLPKDRFSAERLKGVDSTLKIQPAKLEDSAVYLCASSVDRGNTDTQYFGPGTRLTVL.

The CDR3 is CASRREDMTYEQYF. CDR3 sequence (DNA): TGTGCCAGCCGAAGGGAGGACATGACCTACGAGCAGTACTTC. V is TRBV27 and J is TRBJ2-7; a possible D gene is TRBD2 (6 bases). CDR3 size: 14 residues. V dropped 8 bases and J dropped 2 bases, with 16 bases sitting between them. Per the germline V gene, CDR1 is MNHEY and CDR2 is SMNVEV (reference sequence).

This chain uses TRBV7-6 with TRBJ2-7, with a weak D call TRBD1 (6 bases). Between the trimmed V and J ends, which lost 2 bases and 3 bases, there was a span of 26 bases. Germline CDR1 reads SGHVS; CDR2 reads FNYEAQ. The CDR3 runs to 19 residues. The CDR3 nucleotides are TGTGCCAGCAGCTTAAAACCGTGGATAGGGGGAATCGGGAACTACGAGCAGTACTTC. Amino acids: CASSLKPWIGGIGNYEQYF.

The gene calls are TRBV29-1 and TRBJ1-1; no clear D. The CDR3 spans 13 residues. Germline-derived CDR1 and CDR2 are SQVTM and ANQGSEA. With 7 bases removed from V and 1 base from J, the gap between germline ends came to 13 bases. The CDR3 DNA reads TGCAGCGCCGCAAGGGCAGCGAACACTGAAGCTTTCTTT. It encodes CSAARAANTEAFF. Complete variable domain (other parts from reference TRBV29-1 and TRBJ1-1): SAVISQKPSRDICQRGTSLTIQCQVDSQVTMMFWYRQQPGQSLTLIATANQGSEATYESGFVIDKFPISRPNLTFSTLTVSNMSPEDSSIYLCSAARAANTEAFFGQGTRLTVV.

CDR3 DNA: TGTGCCAGCAGCTCGGTAGCGGGCACCGGGGAGCTGTTTTTT. Amino acids: CASSSVAGTGELFF. This chain joins TRBV7-3 and TRBJ2-2; the match to TRBD2 covers 7 bases. Looked up from germline, CDR1 is SGHTA and CDR2 is FQGTGA. This CDR3 has 14 residues. Trimming removed 4 bases from V and 4 bases from J; junction bases left unmatched: 3.

The chain has TRBV18 and TRBJ1-1; a weak D match, TRBD1 (6 bases). The germline gives CDR1 KGHSH, CDR2 LQKENI. The CDR3 runs 14 residues. V dropped 1 base and J dropped 1 base, with 7 bases sitting between them. The CDR3, as DNA: TGTGCCAGCTCACCACAACAGGGGAACACTGAAGCTTTCTTT. It encodes CASSPQQGNTEAFF.

This sequence joins TRBV4-1 and TRBJ1-5, with 7 positions matching TRBD1. The junction had 4 bases not matched to a gene; V was cut back by 4 bases and J by 1 base. Germline CDR1 is MGHRA and CDR2 is YSYEKL. This CDR3 contains 15 residues. CDR3 bases: TGCGCCAGCAGCCCCCCAGGGGGAAGCAATCAGCCCCAGCATTTT. Residues: CASSPPGGSNQPQHF.

CDR3 in DNA: TGCGCCAGCAGCTCCGGGACACTCCAAGAGACCCAGTACTTC. This encodes CASSSGTLQETQYF. The chain links TRBV5-1 to TRBJ2-5; a weak D match, TRBD1 (6 bases). This CDR3 is built from 14 residues. V lost 3 bases and J lost 1, with 10 bases in between. Germline V gene sequence: CDR1 SGHRS, CDR2 YFSETQ.

The CDR3 protein is CASSQDGRPGEKLFF. The CDR3 DNA reads TGCGCCAGCAGCCAAGACGGCAGGCCAGGGGAAAAACTGTTTTTT. The chain employs TRBV4-1 and TRBJ1-4, with a tentative D call TRBD1 (5 bases). The CDR3 is 15 amino acids. V shed 0 bases and J shed 8 bases, with 13 bases lying between them. Looked up from germline, CDR1 is MGHRA and CDR2 is YSYEKL.

J is TRBJ2-7 and V is TRBV5-1, with a possible D match to TRBD2 (5 bases). This CDR3 contains 16 residues. Germline V CDR1 and CDR2: SGHRS, YFSETQ. V lost 5 bases and J 2 bases, leaving 20 bases between the germline ends. CDR3 residues: CASRAESLSLAYEQYF. The DNA of the CDR3 is TGCGCCAGCAGAGCGGAGTCCCTTTCCCTTGCCTACGAGCAGTACTTC. Complete variable domain (other parts from reference TRBV5-1 and TRBJ2-7): KAGVTQTPRYLIKTRGQQVTLSCSPISGHRSVSWYQQTPGQGLQFLFEYFSETQRNKGNFPGRFSGRQFSNSRSEMNVSTLELGDSALYLCASRAESLSLAYEQYFGPGTRLTVT.

The chain carries TRBV5-1 and TRBJ1-2, with 10 bases lining up with TRBD1. V trimming: 0 bases; J trimming: 8 bases; junction bases outside the gene matches: 7. In germline, CDR1 is SGHRS, CDR2 YFSETQ. The CDR3 loop spans 15 amino acids. The CDR3 bases are TGCGCCAGCAGCTTGGTATCCGGGACAGGGGTAGGCTACACCTTC. Amino acid sequence: CASSLVSGTGVGYTF.

V gene TRBV7-8 combines with J gene TRBJ1-3, with TRBD1 as a possible D gene (5 bases). Trimming stripped 0 bases from V and 4 bases from J, with 13 bases between. Per germline, CDR1 SGHVS and CDR2 FQNEAQ. CDR3 length: 16 residues. The CDR3: CASSLALSGSGNTIYF. CDR3 DNA: TGTGCCAGCAGCTTAGCCCTTTCAGGGTCGGGAAACACCATATATTTT.

This chain uses TRBV4-1 with TRBJ1-1; possibly TRBD1 for D (5 bases). The CDR3 runs to 14 residues. Germline lookup yields CDR1 MGHRA and CDR2 YSYEKL. Trimming shortened V by 5 bases and J by 6 bases, and 16 bases separated the two germline ends. CDR3 in DNA: TGCGCCAGCAGCTCAAGGGGTGGCCCTGCTGAAGCTTTCTTT. Encoded protein: CASSSRGGPAEAFF.